The source of this TCR beta chain is a study of blood T cell repertoires in COVID-19. Those enrolled, adults aged roughly 18 to 95 years, came from roughly 23 US areas. Germline CDR1 reads SGHNT; CDR2 reads YENEEA. V lost 1 base and J lost 6; bases outside the gene matches: 0. The CDR3 is 15 amino acids. Method: immunoSEQ multiplex PCR; TCRdb's copy keeps in-frame clones and lacks some. Of roughly 450,000 clones in the sample, about 92% were seen once. This clonotype was sampled from a man aged 18 to 30 who had recovered from COVID-19. The chain has TRBV11-3 and TRBJ2-1, with 13 bases matching TRBD2. The material sequenced was PBMCs or T cells enriched from blood (not recorded which). The CDR3 nucleotides are TGTGCCAGCAGCTTAGGGACTAGCGGGAGCAATGAGCAGTTCTTC. This codes for CASSLGTSGSNEQFF. Using reference TRBV11-3 and TRBJ2-1 for the parts outside the CDR3, the full variable domain is EAGVVQSPRYKIIEKKQPVAFWCNPISGHNTLYWYLQNLGQGPELLIRYENEEAVDDSQLPKDRFSAERLKGVDSTLKIQPAELGDSAVYLCASSLGTSGSNEQFFGPGTRLTVL.